This TCR beta chain is drawn from a study of blood T cell repertoires in COVID-19. Looking at the study overall: Material from acute and convalescent COVID-19 was sourced from the United States, Italy and Spain. From T cells, B-cell-depleted T cells, or PBMCs came the material, which was cDNA or gDNA.

This clone was counted a few times. Original methodology: Amplification of reference gene primers provided the estimated nucleated cell counts. Method: immunoSEQ multiplex PCR; TCRdb's copy keeps in-frame clones and lacks some. V and J calls plus clone size are reproduced from that table; the DNA served to infer D and trimming. The profile covers some 200,000 clones, with around three quarters appearing a single time and approximately 6% taken by the ten largest. The TCR was taken from a woman between 65 and 79 years old with acute or convalescent COVID-19. Sequencing was performed on peripheral blood.

CDR3 bases: TGTGCCAGCAGCTTAGGGACAGGAACTAATGAAAAACTGTTTTTT. As protein: CASSLGTGTNEKLFF. The chain couples TRBV7-3 to TRBJ1-4; 8 nucleotides agree with TRBD1. The length of the CDR3 is 15 residues. Germline trimming cut 2 bases from V and 1 base from J; bases unmatched to any gene: 0. The germline gives CDR1 SGHTA, CDR2 FQGTGA. Drawing the rest from reference TRBV7-3 and TRBJ1-4, the complete variable domain is GAGVSQTPSNKVTEKGKYVELRCDPISGHTALYWYRQSLGQGPEFLIYFQGTGAADDSGLPNDRFFAVRPEGSVSTLKIQRTERGDSAVYLCASSLGTGTNEKLFFGSGTQLSVL.